This TCR beta chain was documented in a study of beta chain features in type 1 diabetes. Study-wide findings and caveats: It was among patients, rather than healthy donors, that naive, central memory and Treg TCRB repertoires appeared more similar.

The investigators reverse transcribed all of the isolated RNA, so they sequenced expressed TCRB transcripts. The repertoire was sequenced with immunoSEQ multiplex PCR; TCRdb's copy has only in-frame clones and lacks some. There are 120,000 to 150,000 clones in the sample; roughly a tenth occur only once, and roughly 1.3% lies in the top ten. CDR3 length equals 18 residues. Unmatched junction bases numbered 11, after V lost 4 bases and J lost 2 bases. Germline lookup yields CDR1 SGHRS and CDR2 YFSETQ. This clone was seen only a few times. The antigen remains unidentified. The sequenced material came from naive CD4+ T cells from blood. The sequence was collected from a man younger than 35 in good health. The rearrangement uses TRBV5-1 and TRBJ2-3; 12 nucleotides line up with TRBD2. CDR3 loop: CASSQIPGLAGNTDTQYF. CDR3 nucleotides: TGCGCCAGCAGCCAGATACCGGGACTAGCGGGTAACACAGATACGCAGTATTTT.